Below, 4 T cell receptor beta chains from the same sample are listed, as sequenced in a study of T cells in Graves' hyperthyroidism and ophthalmopathy. Researchers took RNA transcripts and amplified the TCR beta CDR3 regions from them. An initial round of RT-PCR targeting the TCR CDR3 relied on the HTBI primer set. MiXCR, applied by TCRdb to the multiplex PCR reads, yields one record per CDR3 protein. Found here are 300,000 to 350,000 distinct CDR3 sequences, roughly 21% of them singletons; the top ten hold around half. Sequenced input: blood. The receptors derive from a woman aged 50 to 60 with Graves' hyperthyroidism.

The gene calls are TRBV18 and TRBJ2-2; possibly TRBD2 for D (6 bases). This CDR3 is built from 11 residues. Trimming shortened V by 8 bases and J by 5 bases, and 6 bases separated the two germline ends. The germline V gene encodes CDR1 KGHSH and CDR2 LQKENI. The CDR3 nucleotides are TGTGCCAGCGGAGGGACCGGGGAGCTGTTTTTT. Translating gives CASGGTGELFF. Combining the CDR3 with reference TRBV18 and TRBJ2-2 gives the whole variable domain NAGVMQNPRHLVRRRGQEARLRCSPMKGHSHVYWYRQLPEEGLKFMVYLQKENIIDESGMPKERFSAEFPKEGPSILRIQQVVRGDSAAYFCASGGTGELFFGEGSRLTVL.

Concerning this clonotype itself: This sequence may be a read error, since a much larger clone differs from it by one base. The CDR3 DNA sequence: TGTGCCACCAGCAGGTCCCTGACAACAAGAAACACTGAAGCTTTCTTT. This sequence encodes CATSRSLTTRNTEAFF. The chain uses TRBV15 and TRBJ1-1, with no clear D. The ends were cut back, 3 bases at V and 2 bases at J, with 16 bases in the middle. Germline CDR1 reads LNHNV; CDR2 reads YYDKDF (reference sequence). This CDR3 contains 16 residues.

There are many counts of this clonotype. The J gene is TRBJ1-4, the V gene TRBV28; D not resolved. The V gene's germline CDR1 is MDHEN and CDR2 SYDVKM. The CDR3 totals 14 residues. The germline V and J ends were trimmed by 3 bases and 5 bases, with 10 bases remaining between them. For the CDR3, the DNA is TGTGCCAGCAGTTTTTTCTTAGGGAATGAAAAACTGTTTTTT. Translated, it gives CASSFFLGNEKLFF.

This clonotype has just a few counts. This chain joins TRBV6-5 and TRBJ2-7; D perhaps matches TRBD2 (5 bases). Per germline, CDR1 MNHEY and CDR2 SVGAGI. The CDR3 loop spans 14 amino acids. Trimming cost V 2 bases and J 0 bases, with 8 bases left between them. CDR3 residues: CASSYDDYSYEQYF. The CDR3 DNA is TGTGCCAGCAGTTACGATGACTACTCCTACGAGCAGTACTTC.